Given below is one T cell receptor beta chain in context. What it binds is unknown. Germline-derived CDR1 and CDR2 are MNHEY and SMNVEV (reference sequence). The CDR3 has 15 amino acids. Trimming shortened V by 6 bases and J by 2 bases, and 17 bases separated the two germline ends. Sampled while nominally healthy, donors likely had unrecorded immune exposures. The data were obtained in a study of cytomegalovirus exposure and HLA in healthy donors. Overall study findings and caveats: Presence/absence analysis assumed near-uniform sequencing depth across donors. Associated with cytomegalovirus, according to the listing, were 150 to 200 TCR beta chains. Earlier analysis looked at TCR beta V segments, and most were productive about 90% or about 30% of the time.

PCR primers comprised 60 Vbeta and 13 Jbeta primers. TCRdb keeps only in-frame clones here, not all; method: immunoSEQ multiplex PCR. The sample records 150,000 to 200,000 clones, 80% to 85% being singletons. Sequencing was carried out using PBMCs. The chain combines TRBV27 with TRBJ2-7; maybe TRBD2 (6 bases). The sequence derives from a boy aged 5-17 years in good health and CMV-seronegative. This CDR3 is CASSPDLGLPYEQYF. CDR3 DNA: TGTGCCAGCAGCCCCGACTTGGGACTGCCCTACGAGCAGTACTTC.